One sample yielded the 2 T cell receptor beta chains listed below, sequenced in a study of blood T cell repertoires in COVID-19. Using immunoSEQ multiplex PCR, the repertoire was profiled, and TCRdb retains in-frame clones only, with some absent. This sample has about 97,000 clones, with over 65% found just once. Material: peripheral blood. Receptor source: a human donor in a cohort sampled during active COVID-19.

This rearrangement joins TRBV30 to TRBJ1-4, with D possibly TRBD1 on 6 matching bases. V was shortened by 0 bases and J by 10 bases, with 12 bases between the two germline ends. CDR1 is GTSNPN and CDR2 is SVGIG in the germline V gene (reference sequence). The CDR3 extends over 13 amino acids. CDR3 DNA: TGTGCCTGGAGTGTAAGGCGCAGGGGAAAACTGTTTTTT. This translates into CAWSVRRRGKLFF. Using reference TRBV30 and TRBJ1-4 for the parts outside the CDR3, the full variable domain is SQTIHQWPATLVQPVGSPLSLECTVEGTSNPNLYWYRQAAGRGLQLLFYSVGIGQISSEVPQNLSASRPQDRQFILSSKKLLLSDSGFYLCAWSVRRRGKLFFGSGTQLSVL.

The chain combines TRBV2 with TRBJ2-3; 11 positions agree with TRBD2. V shed 6 bases, J shed 1 base, and the junction held 3 bases outside the gene matches. The CDR3 extends over 15 amino acids. The V gene's germline CDR1 is SNHLY and CDR2 FYNNEI. The DNA of the CDR3 is TGTGCCAGCAGCGCGACTAGCGGGGGCACAGATACGCAGTATTTT. It yields the protein CASSATSGGTDTQYF.